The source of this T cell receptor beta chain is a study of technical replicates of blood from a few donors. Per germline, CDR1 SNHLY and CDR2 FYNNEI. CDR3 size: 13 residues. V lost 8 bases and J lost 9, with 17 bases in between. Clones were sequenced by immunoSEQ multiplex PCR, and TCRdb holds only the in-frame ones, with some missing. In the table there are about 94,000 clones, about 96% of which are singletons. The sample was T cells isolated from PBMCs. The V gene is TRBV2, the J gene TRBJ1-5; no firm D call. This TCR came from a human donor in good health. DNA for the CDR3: TGTGCCAGCCTTTTGGAGGGCATTGGGCCCCAGCATTTT. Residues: CASLLEGIGPQHF.